Included here is one T cell receptor (beta chain) sequence, with context. What it binds is unknown. TCRdb reprocessed the 5' RACE reads and stores each CDR3 protein as one record, lacking DNA. Its listing shows some 160,000 distinct CDR3 sequences. The CDR3 sequence is 15 residues long. Germline V gene sequence: CDR1 SGHDT, CDR2 YYEEEE. This entry is derived from a study of monozygotic twins with inflammatory bowel disease. Overall study results and limits: In the analysis, different T cell subtypes could not be told apart. People with IBD had fewer clonotypes in common with others than healthy twins did, especially with disease activity.

This receptor was obtained from a human donor with ulcerative colitis or Crohn's disease, or a healthy co-twin of an affected twin (not recorded which). The sequenced sample consisted of blood. The chain recombines TRBV5-6 with TRBJ2-2; TCRdb names TRBD2, which stays unverified in the absence of DNA. CDR3 in amino acids: CASFPAGGPHGELFF.